The rows below give T cell receptor beta chains drawn from one sample of a study of blood T cells in healthy people across ages. TCRdb re-called the 5' RACE reads with MiXCR, one entry per CDR3 protein. The sample has approximately 800,000 distinct CDR3 sequences, 40% to 65% seen once. Sequencing was carried out using blood. The receptors derive from a man older than 75 in good health. Each CDR3 is given with its conserved first and last residue.

cdr3_length j_call v_call cdr3_aa
15 TRBJ2-7 TRBV5-1 CASSLVPQAAYEQYF
15 TRBJ2-1 TRBV20-1 CSARTTSAPYNEQFF
17 TRBJ1-4 TRBV4-1 CASSPIFSGTLNEKLFF
16 NA TRBV14 CASSTPGLRNYNEQYF
13 TRBJ1-1 TRBV29-1 CSGRQGAGTEAFF
12 TRBJ1-2 TRBV29-1 CSVDSGSNGYTF
16 NA TRBV19 CASSSGLGGEEYEQYF
15 TRBJ2-5 TRBV12-3/TRBV12-4 CASSGTAAHQETQYF
14 TRBJ1-5 TRBV3-1 CASSQWGTNQPQHF
13 TRBJ2-7 TRBV12-3/TRBV12-4 CASRGQGFHEQYF
13 TRBJ2-2 TRBV3-1 CASSQDQFGELFF
11 TRBJ1-2 TRBV30 CAWTGLRGYTF
15 TRBJ2-2 TRBV10-3 CAISESGSLSGELFF
14 TRBJ2-1 TRBV10-3 CAIRTAGRGNEQFF
14 TRBJ2-3 TRBV18 CASSPPSRAPYAYF
17 TRBJ2-7 TRBV7-2 CASSSRLAAGGPGEQYF
16 TRBJ2-5 TRBV3-1 CASSHDLDPGVETQYF
14 NA TRBV6-1 CASSEAGNRETQYF
18 TRBJ2-7 TRBV11-2 CASSSLRAGVPFPYEQYF
11 TRBJ1-5 TRBV10-3 CAIGKDQPQHF
14 TRBJ2-1 TRBV25-1 CASSGTGNMNEQFF
12 TRBJ1-5 TRBV28 CASTDSNQPQHF
12 TRBJ2-1 TRBV20-1 CSAGGVGNEQFF
15 TRBJ2-4 TRBV5-1 CASSLEGAAKNIQYF
15 TRBJ2-1 TRBV24-1 CATSGSGGRDNEQFF
14 TRBJ2-1 TRBV4-2 CASSQGRAGNEQFF